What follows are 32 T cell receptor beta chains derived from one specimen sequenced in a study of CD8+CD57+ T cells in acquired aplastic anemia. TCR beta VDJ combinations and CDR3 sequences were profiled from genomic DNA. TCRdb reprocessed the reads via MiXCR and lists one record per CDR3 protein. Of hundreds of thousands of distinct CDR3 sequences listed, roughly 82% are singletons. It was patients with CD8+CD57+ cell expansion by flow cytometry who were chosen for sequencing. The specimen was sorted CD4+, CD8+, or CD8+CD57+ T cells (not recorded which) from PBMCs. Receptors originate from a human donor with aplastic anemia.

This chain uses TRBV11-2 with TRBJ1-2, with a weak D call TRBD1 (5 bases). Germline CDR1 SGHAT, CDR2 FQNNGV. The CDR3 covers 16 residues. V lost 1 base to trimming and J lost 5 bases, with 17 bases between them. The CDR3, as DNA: TGTGCCAGCAGCTTAGCCGGCCCGGGGCTCGTATATGGCTACACCTTC. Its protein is CASSLAGPGLVYGYTF.

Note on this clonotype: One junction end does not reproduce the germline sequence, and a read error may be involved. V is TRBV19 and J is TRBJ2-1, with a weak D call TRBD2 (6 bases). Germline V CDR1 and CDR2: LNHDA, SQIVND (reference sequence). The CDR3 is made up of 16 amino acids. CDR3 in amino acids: CASSPLNRRVGDAQYF. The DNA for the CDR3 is TGTGCCAGTAGCCCACTTAATCGGAGGGTGGGAGATGCGCAGTATTTC.

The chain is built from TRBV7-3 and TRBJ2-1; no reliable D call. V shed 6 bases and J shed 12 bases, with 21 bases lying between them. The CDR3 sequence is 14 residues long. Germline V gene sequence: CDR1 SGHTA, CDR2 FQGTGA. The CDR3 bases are TGTGCCAGCAGGAAGGTAGAAAACACCACTGGGCAGTTCTTC. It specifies CASRKVENTTGQFF.

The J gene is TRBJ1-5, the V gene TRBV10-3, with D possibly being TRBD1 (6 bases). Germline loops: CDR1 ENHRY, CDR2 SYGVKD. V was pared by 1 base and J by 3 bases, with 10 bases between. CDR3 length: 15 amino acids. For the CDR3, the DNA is TGTGCCATCAGTGAGTACCAGGGGTACAATCAGCCCCAGCATTTT. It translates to CAISEYQGYNQPQHF.

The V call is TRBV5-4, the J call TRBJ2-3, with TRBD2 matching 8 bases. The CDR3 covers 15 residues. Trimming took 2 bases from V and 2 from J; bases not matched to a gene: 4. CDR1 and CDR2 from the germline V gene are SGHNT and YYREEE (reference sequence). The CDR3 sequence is CASSFTSGVTDTQYF. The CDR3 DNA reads TGTGCCAGCAGCTTTACTAGCGGCGTCACAGATACGCAGTATTTT.

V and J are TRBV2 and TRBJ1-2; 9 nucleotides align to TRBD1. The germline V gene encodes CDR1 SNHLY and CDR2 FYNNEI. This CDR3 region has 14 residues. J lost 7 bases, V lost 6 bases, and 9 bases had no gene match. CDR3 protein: CASRSPGQGFGYTF. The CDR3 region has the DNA TGTGCCAGCAGATCTCCGGGACAGGGTTTTGGCTACACCTTC.

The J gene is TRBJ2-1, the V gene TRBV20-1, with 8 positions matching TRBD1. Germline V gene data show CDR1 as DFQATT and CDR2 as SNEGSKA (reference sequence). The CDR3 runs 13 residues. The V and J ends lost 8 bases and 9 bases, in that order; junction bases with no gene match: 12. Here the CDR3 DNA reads TGCAGTTGTAAGGCAGGGGGCCTTTTTGAGCAGTTCTTC. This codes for CSCKAGGLFEQFF.

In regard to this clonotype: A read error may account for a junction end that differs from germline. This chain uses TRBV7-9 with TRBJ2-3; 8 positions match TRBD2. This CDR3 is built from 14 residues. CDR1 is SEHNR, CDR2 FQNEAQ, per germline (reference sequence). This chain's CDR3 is CASSLAGGLTTEFF. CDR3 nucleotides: TGTGCCAGCAGCCTCGCGGGAGGACTCACTACGGAGTTTTTT. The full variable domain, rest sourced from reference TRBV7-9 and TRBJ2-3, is DTGVSQNPRHKITKRGQNVTFRCDPISEHNRLYWYRQTLGQGPEFLTYFQNEAQLEKSRLLSDRFSAERPKGSFSTLEIQRTEQGDSAMYLCASSLAGGLTTEFFGPGTRLTVL.

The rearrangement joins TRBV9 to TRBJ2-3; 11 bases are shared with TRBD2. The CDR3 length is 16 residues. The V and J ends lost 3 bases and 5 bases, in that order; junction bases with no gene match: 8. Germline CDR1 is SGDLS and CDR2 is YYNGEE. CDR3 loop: CASSAGTSGGVDTQYF. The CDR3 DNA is TGTGCCAGCAGCGCCGGGACTAGCGGAGGGGTAGATACGCAGTATTTT.

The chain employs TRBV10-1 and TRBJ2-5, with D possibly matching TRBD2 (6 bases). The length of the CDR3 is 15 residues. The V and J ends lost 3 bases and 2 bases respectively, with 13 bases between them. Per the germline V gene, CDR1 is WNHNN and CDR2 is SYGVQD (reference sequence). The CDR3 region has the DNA TGCGCCAGCAGTGACTACGGGGGACGACAAGAGACCCAGTACTTC. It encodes CASSDYGGRQETQYF.

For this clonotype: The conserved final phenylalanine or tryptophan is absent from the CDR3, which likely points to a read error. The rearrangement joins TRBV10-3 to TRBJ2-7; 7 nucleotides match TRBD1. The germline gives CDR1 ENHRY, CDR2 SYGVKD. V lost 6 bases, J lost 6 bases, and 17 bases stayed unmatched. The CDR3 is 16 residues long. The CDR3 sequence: CAISQGDLNNQPEQYG. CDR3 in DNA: TGTGCCATCAGCCAGGGGGACCTTAACAATCAGCCCGAGCAGTACGGT.

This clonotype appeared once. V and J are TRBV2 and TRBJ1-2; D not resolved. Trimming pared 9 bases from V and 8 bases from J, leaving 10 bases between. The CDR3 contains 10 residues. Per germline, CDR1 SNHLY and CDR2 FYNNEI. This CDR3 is CARKDGGYTF. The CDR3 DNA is TGTGCCAGGAAAGACGGGGGCTACACCTTC.

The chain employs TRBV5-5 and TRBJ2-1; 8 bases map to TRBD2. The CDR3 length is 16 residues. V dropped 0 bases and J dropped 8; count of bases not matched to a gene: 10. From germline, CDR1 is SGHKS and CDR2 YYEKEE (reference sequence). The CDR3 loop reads CASSLDRGGRSDEQFF. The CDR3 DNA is TGTGCCAGCAGCTTGGACAGAGGCGGGAGGAGCGATGAGCAGTTCTTC.

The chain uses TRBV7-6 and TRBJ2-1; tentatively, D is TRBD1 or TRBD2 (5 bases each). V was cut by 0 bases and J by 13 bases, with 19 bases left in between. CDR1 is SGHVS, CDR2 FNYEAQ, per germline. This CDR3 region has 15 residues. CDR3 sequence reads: CASSLAHGAKDTQFF. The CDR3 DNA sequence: TGTGCCAGCAGCTTAGCCCACGGGGCAAAAGATACCCAGTTCTTC. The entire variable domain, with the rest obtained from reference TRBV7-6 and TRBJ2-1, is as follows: GAGVSQSPRYKVTKRGQDVALRCDPISGHVSLYWYRQALGQGPEFLTYFNYEAQQDKSGLPNDRFSAERPEGSISTLTIQRTEQRDSAMYRCASSLAHGAKDTQFFGPGTRLTVL.

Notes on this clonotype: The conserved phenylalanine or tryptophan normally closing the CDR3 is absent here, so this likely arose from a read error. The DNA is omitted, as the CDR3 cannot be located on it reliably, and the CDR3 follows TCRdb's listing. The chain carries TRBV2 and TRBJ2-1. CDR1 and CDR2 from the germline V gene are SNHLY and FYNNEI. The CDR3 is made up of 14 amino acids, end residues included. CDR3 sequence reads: CASSYDRHNNAQFL.

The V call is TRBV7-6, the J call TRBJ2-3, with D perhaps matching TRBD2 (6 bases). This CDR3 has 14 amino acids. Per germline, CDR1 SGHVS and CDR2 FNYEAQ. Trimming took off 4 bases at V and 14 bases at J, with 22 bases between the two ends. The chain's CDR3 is CASSSAGLPAPLYF. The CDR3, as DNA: TGTGCCAGCAGCTCGGCGGGATTACCCGCTCCGCTGTATTTT.

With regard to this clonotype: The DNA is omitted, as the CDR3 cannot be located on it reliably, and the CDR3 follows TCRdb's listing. This CDR3 is CAGSWAGGSDYDYF. The gene calls are TRBV7-2 and TRBJ2-3; the tabulated D call, TRBD2, remains unverified against the DNA. The CDR3 spans 14 amino acids, including both terminal residues. From germline, CDR1 is SGHTA and CDR2 FQGNSA.

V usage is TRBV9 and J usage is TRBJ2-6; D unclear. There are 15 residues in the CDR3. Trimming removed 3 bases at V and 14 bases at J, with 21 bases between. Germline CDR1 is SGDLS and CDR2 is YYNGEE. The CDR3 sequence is CASSEGTDTEYFLTF. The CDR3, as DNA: TGTGCCAGCAGCGAAGGTACAGATACGGAGTATTTCCTGACTTTC. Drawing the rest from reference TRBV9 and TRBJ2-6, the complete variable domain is DSGVTQTPKHLITATGQRVTLRCSPRSGDLSVYWYQQSLDQGLQFLIQYYNGEERAKGNILERFSAQQFPDLHSELNLSSLELGDSALYFCASSEGTDTEYFLTFGAGSRLTVL.

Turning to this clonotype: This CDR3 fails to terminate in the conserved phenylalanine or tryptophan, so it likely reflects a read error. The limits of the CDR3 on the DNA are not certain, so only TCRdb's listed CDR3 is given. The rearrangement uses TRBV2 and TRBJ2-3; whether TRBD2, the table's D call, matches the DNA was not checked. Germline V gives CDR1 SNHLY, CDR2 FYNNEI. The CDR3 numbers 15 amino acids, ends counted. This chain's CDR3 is CASSESTSNPPQHYV.

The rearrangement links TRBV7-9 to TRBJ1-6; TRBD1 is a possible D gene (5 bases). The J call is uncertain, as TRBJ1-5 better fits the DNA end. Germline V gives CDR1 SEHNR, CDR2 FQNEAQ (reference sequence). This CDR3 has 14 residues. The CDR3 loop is CASSLGGSNATQHF. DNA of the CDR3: TGTGCCAGCAGCTTAGGGGGCAGTAATGCTACGCAGCATTTT.

CDR3 in DNA: TGTGCCAGCACAGTAGGGGGCGCGAACGTTGAGCAGTTCTTC. Encoded protein: CASTVGGANVEQFF. This sequence joins TRBV7-3 and TRBJ2-1, with 7 bases fitting TRBD1. V lost 7 bases to trimming and J lost 9 bases; unmatched junction nucleotides: 12. Germline loops: CDR1 SGHTA, CDR2 FQGTGA. The CDR3 runs 14 residues.

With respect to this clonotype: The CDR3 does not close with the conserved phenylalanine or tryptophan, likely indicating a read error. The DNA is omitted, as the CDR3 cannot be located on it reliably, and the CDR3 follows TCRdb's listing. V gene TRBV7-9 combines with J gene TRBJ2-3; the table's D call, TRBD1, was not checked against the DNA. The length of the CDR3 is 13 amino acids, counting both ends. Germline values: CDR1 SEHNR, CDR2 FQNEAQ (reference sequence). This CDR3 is CASGYGGADQDDS.

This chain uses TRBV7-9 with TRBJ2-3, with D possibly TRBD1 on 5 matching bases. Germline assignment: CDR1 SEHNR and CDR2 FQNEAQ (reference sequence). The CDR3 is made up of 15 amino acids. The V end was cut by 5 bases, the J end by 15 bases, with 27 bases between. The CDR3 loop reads CASSASESGPSSHYF. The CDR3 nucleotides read TGTGCCAGCAGCGCCTCGGAATCAGGGCCGAGCTCCCACTATTTT.

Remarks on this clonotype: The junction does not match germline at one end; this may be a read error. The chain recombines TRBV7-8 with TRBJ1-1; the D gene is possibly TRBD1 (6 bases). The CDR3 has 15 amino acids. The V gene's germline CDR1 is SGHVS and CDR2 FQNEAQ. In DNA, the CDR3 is TGTGCCAGCAGCTTTCATCCAACAGGGAACACTCAAGCTTTCTTT. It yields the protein CASSFHPTGNTQAFF.

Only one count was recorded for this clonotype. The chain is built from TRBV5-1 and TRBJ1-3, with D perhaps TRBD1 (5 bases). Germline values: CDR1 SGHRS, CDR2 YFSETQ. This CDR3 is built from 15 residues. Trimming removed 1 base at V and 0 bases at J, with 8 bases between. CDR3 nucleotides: TGCGCCAGCAGCTTGCTAGGGACCTCTGGAAACACCATATATTTT. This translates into CASSLLGTSGNTIYF.

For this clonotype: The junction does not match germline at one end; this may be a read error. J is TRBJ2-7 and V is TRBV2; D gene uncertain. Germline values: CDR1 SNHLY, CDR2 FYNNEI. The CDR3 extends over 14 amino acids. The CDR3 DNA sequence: TGTGCCAGCAGTTACGTGCATAGCAACTACCCGCAGTATTTC. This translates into CASSYVHSNYPQYF.

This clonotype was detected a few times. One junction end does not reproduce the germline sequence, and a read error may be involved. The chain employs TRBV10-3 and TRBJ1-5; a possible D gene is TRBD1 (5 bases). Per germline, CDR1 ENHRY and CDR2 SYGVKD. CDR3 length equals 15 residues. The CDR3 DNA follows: TGTGCCAGCAGTGACCGGAAGACAGCGAATCAGCCCCAGCATTTT. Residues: CASSDRKTANQPQHF.

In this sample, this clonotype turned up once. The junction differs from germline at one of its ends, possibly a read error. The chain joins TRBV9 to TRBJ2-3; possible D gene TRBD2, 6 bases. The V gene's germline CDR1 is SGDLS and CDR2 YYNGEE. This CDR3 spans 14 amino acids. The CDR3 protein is CASGVAAGRAARYF. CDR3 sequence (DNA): TGTGCCAGCGGCGTAGCGGCAGGTCGCGCAGCGCGTTATTTT.

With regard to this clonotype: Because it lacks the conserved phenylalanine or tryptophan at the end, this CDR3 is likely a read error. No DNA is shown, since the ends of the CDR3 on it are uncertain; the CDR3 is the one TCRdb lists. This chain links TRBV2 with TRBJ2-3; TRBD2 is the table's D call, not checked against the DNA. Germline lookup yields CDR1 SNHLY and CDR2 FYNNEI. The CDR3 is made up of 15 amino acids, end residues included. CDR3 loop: CASSQGASGTDNLDP.

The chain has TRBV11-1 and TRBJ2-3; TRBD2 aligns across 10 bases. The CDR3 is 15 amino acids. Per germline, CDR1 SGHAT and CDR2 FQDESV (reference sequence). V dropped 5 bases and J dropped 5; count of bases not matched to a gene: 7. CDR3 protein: CASSAQTSGIDTQYF. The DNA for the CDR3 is TGTGCCAGCAGCGCTCAAACTAGCGGGATAGATACGCAGTATTTT.

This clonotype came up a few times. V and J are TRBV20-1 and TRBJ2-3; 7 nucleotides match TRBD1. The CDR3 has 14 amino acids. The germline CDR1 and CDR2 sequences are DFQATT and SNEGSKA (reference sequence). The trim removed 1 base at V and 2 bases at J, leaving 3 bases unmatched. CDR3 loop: CSARAGTATDTQYF. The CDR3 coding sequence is TGCAGTGCTAGAGCGGGGACAGCCACAGATACGCAGTATTTT.

The CDR3 is CATSCASGYEQYF. As DNA, the CDR3 is TGTGCCACCAGTTGCGCATCGGGATACGAGCAGTACTTC. The rearrangement uses TRBV24-1 and TRBJ2-7; D is possibly TRBD2 (5 bases). The CDR3 runs 13 residues. Germline values: CDR1 KGHDR, CDR2 SFDVKD. With 6 bases removed from V and 4 bases from J, the gap between germline ends came to 12 bases.